Shown below are 8 T cell receptor beta chains from a single sample sequenced in a study of shared clonotypes between healthy human individuals. Terminally differentiated effector memory CD45RA+ cells were left out of the naive CD8 fraction, which was CD45RO-negative and positively selected for CCR7. Profiling relied on immunoSEQ multiplex PCR, and the TCRdb table lists in-frame clones only, not all of them. In the table there are millions of clones, 90% to 95% of which are singletons. The sequencing input was naive CD8+ T cells from PBMCs. The receptor set was obtained from a man younger than 30 in good health. Some clones in this sample may be carry-over from other donors' samples.

The V call is TRBV11-2, the J call TRBJ1-1; 11 positions match TRBD1. The CDR3 totals 16 residues. After removal of 4 bases from V and 0 bases from J, the junction contained 4 bases not matched to a gene. The germline gives CDR1 SGHAT, CDR2 FQNNGV. DNA of the CDR3: TGTGCCAGCAGCTCCCGGACAGGGGGCGTGAACACTGAAGCTTTCTTT. As protein: CASSSRTGGVNTEAFF.

In its sample, this clone was seen once. The chain carries TRBV9 and TRBJ2-7, with TRBD2 matching over 7 bases. The V and J ends lost 2 bases and 5 bases, in that order; junction bases with no gene match: 4. Germline CDR1 is SGDLS and CDR2 is YYNGEE. The CDR3 has 13 residues. CDR3 protein: CASSVTSFDEQYF. Here the CDR3 DNA reads TGTGCCAGCAGCGTGACTAGCTTCGACGAGCAGTACTTC.

The V gene is TRBV30, the J gene TRBJ1-5; D is possibly TRBD1 (5 bases). V lost 5 bases, J lost 7 bases, and 15 bases lay in between. The CDR3 is made up of 13 amino acids. Germline CDR1 GTSNPN, CDR2 SVGIG (reference sequence). The CDR3 region is CAWDDQGTQPQHF. CDR3 DNA: TGTGCCTGGGACGACCAGGGTACCCAGCCCCAGCATTTT.

For this clone: Other nucleotide sequences in the sample specify the same CDR3. J is TRBJ1-1 and V is TRBV27; D is undetermined. The CDR3 length is 13 residues. V was clipped by 2 bases and J by 3 bases, with 7 bases between them. In germline, CDR1 is MNHEY, CDR2 SMNVEV (reference sequence). CDR3 loop: CASSLSPYTEAFF. The CDR3 bases are TGTGCCAGCAGTTTAAGTCCTTACACTGAAGCTTTCTTT.

The rearrangement uses TRBV30 and TRBJ1-4; D is possibly TRBD1 (6 bases). Germline V gene lookup returns CDR1 GTSNPN and CDR2 SVGIG (reference sequence). This CDR3 has 18 residues. Between the trimmed V and J ends, which lost 2 bases and 5 bases, there was a span of 24 bases. CDR3 sequence reads: CAWSPRGRTGVPNEKLFF. The CDR3 bases are TGTGCCTGGAGTCCACGGGGGCGGACTGGAGTCCCCAATGAAAAACTGTTTTTT.

The chain has TRBV6-5 and TRBJ2-7; the D gene is possibly TRBD1 (6 bases). Germline V gene sequence: CDR1 MNHEY, CDR2 SVGAGI. The V and J ends lost 0 bases and 2 bases respectively, with 14 bases between them. The CDR3 is made up of 16 amino acids. CDR3 in amino acids: CASSYSVGQIPYEQYF. The CDR3 nucleotides read TGTGCCAGCAGTTACTCGGTTGGACAGATCCCCTACGAGCAGTACTTC.

This clone has a single count. The CDR3 region has the DNA TGTGCCAGTAAAACCCCAGGCAGGGGGCATACCGGGGAGCTGTTTTTT. It translates to CASKTPGRGHTGELFF. The chain recombines TRBV19 with TRBJ2-2, with TRBD1 matching 8 bases. In germline, CDR1 is LNHDA, CDR2 SQIVND (reference sequence). V lost 7 bases to trimming and J lost 5 bases; unmatched junction nucleotides: 12. The CDR3 is 16 amino acids.

The CDR3 DNA reads as TGTGCCAGTCGGCTAGCGGGGAGCTCCTACAATGAGCAGTTCTTC. It codes for CASRLAGSSYNEQFF. The J gene is TRBJ2-1, the V gene TRBV6-1, with 9 nucleotides matching TRBD2. The V gene's germline CDR1 is MNHNS and CDR2 SASEGT. Trimming removed 9 bases from V and 0 bases from J; junction bases left unmatched: 6. This CDR3 is 15 amino acids long.